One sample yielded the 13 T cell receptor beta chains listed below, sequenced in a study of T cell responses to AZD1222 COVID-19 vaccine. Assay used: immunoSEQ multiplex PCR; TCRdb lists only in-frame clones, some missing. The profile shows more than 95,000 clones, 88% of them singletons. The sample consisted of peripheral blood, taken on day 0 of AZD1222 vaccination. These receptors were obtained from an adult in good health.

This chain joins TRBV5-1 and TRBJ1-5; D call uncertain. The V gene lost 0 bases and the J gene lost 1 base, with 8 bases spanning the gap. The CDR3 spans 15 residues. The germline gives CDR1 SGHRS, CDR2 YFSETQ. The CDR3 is CASSLDGESNQPQHF. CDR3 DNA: TGCGCCAGCAGCTTGGACGGGGAGAGCAATCAGCCCCAGCATTTT.

CDR3 amino acids: CASRDLQGLGNSPLHF. The DNA of the CDR3 is TGTGCCAGCAGAGATCTACAGGGCTTAGGCAATTCACCCCTCCACTTT. The V call is TRBV27, the J call TRBJ1-6; tentative D call: TRBD1 (6 bases). The length of the CDR3 is 16 residues. Per the germline V gene, CDR1 is MNHEY and CDR2 is SMNVEV (reference sequence). Deletions cut 6 bases from V and 7 bases from J, with 19 bases between.

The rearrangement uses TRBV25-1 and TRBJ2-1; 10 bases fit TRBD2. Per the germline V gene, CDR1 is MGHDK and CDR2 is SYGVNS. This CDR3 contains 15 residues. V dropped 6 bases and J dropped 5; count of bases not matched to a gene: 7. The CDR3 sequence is CASSRTSGIHNEQFF. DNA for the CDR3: TGTGCCAGCAGCCGCACTAGCGGGATACACAATGAGCAGTTCTTC.

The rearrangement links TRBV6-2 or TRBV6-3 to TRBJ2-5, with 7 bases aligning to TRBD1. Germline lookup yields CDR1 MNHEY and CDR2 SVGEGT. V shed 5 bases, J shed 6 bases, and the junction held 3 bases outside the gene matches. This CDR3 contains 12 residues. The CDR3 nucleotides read TGTGCCAGCAGTATACAGGGGCAGACCCAGTACTTC. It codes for CASSIQGQTQYF.

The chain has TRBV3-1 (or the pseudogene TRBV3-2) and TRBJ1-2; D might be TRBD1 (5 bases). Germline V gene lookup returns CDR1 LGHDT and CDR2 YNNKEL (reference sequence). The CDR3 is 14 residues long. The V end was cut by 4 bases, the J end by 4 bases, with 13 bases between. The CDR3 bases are TGTGCCAGCAGCCCTAGGGGTTTGGTCTATGGCTACACCTTC. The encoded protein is CASSPRGLVYGYTF.

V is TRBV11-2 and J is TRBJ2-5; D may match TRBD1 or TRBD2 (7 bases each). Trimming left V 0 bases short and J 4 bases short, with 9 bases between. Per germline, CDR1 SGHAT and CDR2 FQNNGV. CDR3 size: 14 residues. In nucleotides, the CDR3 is TGTGCCAGCAGCTTAGACAGGGGGGGAGAGACCCAGTACTTC. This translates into CASSLDRGGETQYF.

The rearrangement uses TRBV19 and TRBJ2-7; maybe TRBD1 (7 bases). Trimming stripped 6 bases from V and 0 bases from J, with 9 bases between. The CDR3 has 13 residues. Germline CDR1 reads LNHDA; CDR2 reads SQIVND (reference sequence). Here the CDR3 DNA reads TGTGCCAGTAGCAGGGGGGACTCCTACGAGCAGTACTTC. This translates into CASSRGDSYEQYF. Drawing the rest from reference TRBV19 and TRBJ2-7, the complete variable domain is DGGITQSPKYLFRKEGQNVTLSCEQNLNHDAMYWYRQDPGQGLRLIYYSQIVNDFQKGDIAEGYSVSREKKESFPLTVTSAQKNPTAFYLCASSRGDSYEQYFGPGTRLTVT.

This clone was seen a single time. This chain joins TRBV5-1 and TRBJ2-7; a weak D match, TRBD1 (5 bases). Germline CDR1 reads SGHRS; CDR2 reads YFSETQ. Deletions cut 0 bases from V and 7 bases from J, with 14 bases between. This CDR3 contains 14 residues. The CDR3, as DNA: TGCGCCAGCAGCTTGGGGGTCAGGGCTAAGGAGCAGTACTTC. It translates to CASSLGVRAKEQYF. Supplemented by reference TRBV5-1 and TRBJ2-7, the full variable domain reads KAGVTQTPRYLIKTRGQQVTLSCSPISGHRSVSWYQQTPGQGLQFLFEYFSETQRNKGNFPGRFSGRQFSNSRSEMNVSTLELGDSALYLCASSLGVRAKEQYFGPGTRLTVT.

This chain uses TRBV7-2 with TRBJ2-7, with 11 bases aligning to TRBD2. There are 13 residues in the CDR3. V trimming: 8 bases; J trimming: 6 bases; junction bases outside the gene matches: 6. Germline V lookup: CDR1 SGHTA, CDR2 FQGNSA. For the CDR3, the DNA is TGTGCCAGCCTACTAGCGGGAGAACGCGAGCAGTACTTC. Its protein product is CASLLAGEREQYF.

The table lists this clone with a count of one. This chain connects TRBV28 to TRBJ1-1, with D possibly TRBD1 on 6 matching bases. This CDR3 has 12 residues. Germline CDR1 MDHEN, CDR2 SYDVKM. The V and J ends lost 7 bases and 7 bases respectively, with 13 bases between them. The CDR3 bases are TGTGCCAGCACCAACAGGGTGGGTGAAGCTTTCTTT. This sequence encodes CASTNRVGEAFF.

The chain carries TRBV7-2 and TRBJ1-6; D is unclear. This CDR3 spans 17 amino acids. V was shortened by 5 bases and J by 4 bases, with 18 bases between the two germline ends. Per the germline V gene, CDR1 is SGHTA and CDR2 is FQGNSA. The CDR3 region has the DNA TGTGCCAGCAGCCCCAGATCAGGCTTTTCGTATAATTCACCCCTCCACTTT. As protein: CASSPRSGFSYNSPLHF.

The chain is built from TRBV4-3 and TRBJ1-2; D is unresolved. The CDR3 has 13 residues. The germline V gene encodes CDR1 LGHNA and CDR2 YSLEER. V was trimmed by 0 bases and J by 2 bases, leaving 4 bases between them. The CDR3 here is CASSQDSNYGYTF. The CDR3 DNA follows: TGCGCCAGCAGCCAAGACAGCAACTATGGCTACACCTTC.

CDR3 region: CASSLREGDTEAFF. The CDR3 DNA reads TGTGCCAGCTCACTAAGGGAGGGTGACACTGAAGCTTTCTTT. This chain connects TRBV18 to TRBJ1-1; D is undetermined. CDR3 size: 14 residues. Germline V gene sequence: CDR1 KGHSH, CDR2 LQKENI. Trimming took 4 bases from V and 3 from J, leaving 12 bases between them.